This is a list of T cell receptor beta chains from one sample in a study of shared clonotypes between healthy human individuals. Data came from immunoSEQ multiplex PCR; TCRdb stores just in-frame clones and leaves some out. The data hold around 560,000 clones, with about 95% observed a single time. Material: naive CD8+ T cells sorted from blood. The receptors were gathered from a woman in her thirties in good health. Both conserved end residues are part of each CDR3. Each record gives: J gene, V gene, clone size, D gene, CDR3 DNA, CDR3 protein. D genes are given only for firm matches. The size field is filled for only some rows; it gives once, few, many or a size class.

TRBJ1-4,TRBV9,-,-,TGTGCCAGCAGCGTCCGGATAGATAGTGAAAAACTGTTTTTT,CASSVRIDSEKLFF
TRBJ2-3,TRBV13,-,TRBD2,TGTGCCACCCTCGGAGGGGAGCGGGAGGGCACAGATACGCAGTATTTT,CATLGGEREGTDTQYF
TRBJ1-4,TRBV7-9,-,-,TGTGCCAGCAGCTTGTTGTCGCCGGCTAATGAAAAACTGTTTTTT,CASSLLSPANEKLFF
TRBJ1-1,TRBV4-2,-,TRBD1,TGTGCCAGCAGCCATGGCCCACTCCGGGACAGGAAATTTCGGGCTTTCTTT,CASSHGPLRDRKFRAFF
TRBJ1-1,TRBV6-5,-,-,TGTGCCAGCAGTTACTCGAAGGGGACTATGAACACTGAAGCTTTCTTT,CASSYSKGTMNTEAFF
TRBJ2-7,TRBV29-1,-,TRBD2,TGCAGCGTCATGCTAGCGGAGCGATACGAGCAGTACTTC,CSVMLAERYEQYF
TRBJ1-5,TRBV7-9,few,-,TGTGCCAGCAGCTTAGGAGGGTCAGGTCAGCCCCAGCATTTT,CASSLGGSGQPQHF
TRBJ2-7,TRBV30,-,TRBD1,TGTGCCTGGTCGACCGGGACAGGGGTGGGTGAGCAGTACTTC,CAWSTGTGVGEQYF
TRBJ2-7,TRBV30,-,-,TGTGCCTGGAGTGGGGGGACGCCGTCCTACGAGCAGTACTTC,CAWSGGTPSYEQYF
TRBJ2-5,TRBV15,-,-,TGTGCCACCAGCAGAGATCGGAGAGAGACCCAGTACTTC,CATSRDRRETQYF
TRBJ2-2,TRBV7-7,-,TRBD2,TGTGCCAGCAGCCTAACTAGCGGGAGCTACACCGGGGAGCTGTTTTTT,CASSLTSGSYTGELFF
TRBJ1-1,TRBV6-5,-,-,TGTGCCAGCAGCCCGGGGGGTAACACTGAAGCTTTCTTT,CASSPGGNTEAFF
TRBJ1-1,TRBV6-6,-,-,TGTGCCAGCAGTTACTCGAAAGGGGCCGGAGCTTTCTTT,CASSYSKGAGAFF
TRBJ1-1,TRBV27,-,-,TGTGCCAGCTACCCTTACACTCGGCGTTTGGGCAACCTGAGGCGTGAAGCTTTCTTT,CASYPYTRRLGNLRREAFF
TRBJ2-7,TRBV10-3,-,TRBD2,TGTGCCATCAGTGGGACGGGACTAGCGGGCTACGAGCAGTACTTC,CAISGTGLAGYEQYF
TRBJ2-2,TRBV4-1,-,-,TGCGCCAGCAGCCAACGTTGGGCTACCGGGACTTTGAACACCGGGGAGCTGTTTTTT,CASSQRWATGTLNTGELFF
TRBJ2-3,TRBV5-4,-,TRBD2,TGTGCCAGCAGCCGGTCGGGACTAGCGTCAGATACGCAGTATTTT,CASSRSGLASDTQYF
TRBJ2-3,TRBV6-4,-,-,TGTGCCAGCAGTGACTCGATAGGGATTCGCGGTACGCAGTATTTT,CASSDSIGIRGTQYF
TRBJ2-7,TRBV4-1,-,-,TGCGCCAGCAGCCAAGCAGGACAGACCTACGAGCAGTACTTC,CASSQAGQTYEQYF
TRBJ1-5,TRBV7-8,-,-,TGTGCCAGCAGCTTAGGGACCGACAGTTCTGGTCAGCCCCAGCATTTT,CASSLGTDSSGQPQHF
TRBJ2-3,TRBV6-6,-,-,TGTGCCAGCAGCCCGGGTTCTGCCCCGCAGTATTTT,CASSPGSAPQYF
TRBJ2-1,TRBV13,once,-,TGTGCCAGCAGTACGGGTAGGCTTAATGAGCAGTTCTTC,CASSTGRLNEQFF
TRBJ1-4,TRBV28,-,-,TGTGCCAGCAGTTTCGTCCAGGGAAAACTGTTTTTT,CASSFVQGKLFF
TRBJ1-2,TRBV7-8,-,-,TGTGCCAGCAGCCCAGGACTTCAGGACTATGGCTACACCTTC,CASSPGLQDYGYTF
TRBJ1-1,TRBV11-2,-,-,TGTGCCAGCAGCTTAGTCGGGGGCAAGGCTGAAGCTTTCTTT,CASSLVGGKAEAFF
TRBJ2-6,TRBV23-1,-,-,TGCGCCAGCAGTCAATCGGAGCAGAGGGAAGCCTTCTCCTCTGGGGCCAACGTCCTGACTTTC,CASSQSEQREAFSSGANVLTF
TRBJ2-7,TRBV5-1,-,-,TGCGCCAGCAGTTCGGGACATCTGGTACCCTACGAGCAGTACTTC,CASSSGHLVPYEQYF
TRBJ2-1,TRBV27,-,TRBD2,TGTGCCACCGGACTAGCGGGAGCTATTGAGCAGTTCTTC,CATGLAGAIEQFF
TRBJ1-1,TRBV11-2,-,-,TGTGCCAGCAGGGCCTTGACGAACACTGAAGCTTTCTTT,CASRALTNTEAFF
TRBJ2-5,TRBV27,-,-,TGTGCCAGCAGTAGGGCCGGGCTACTCAGGGAGACCCAGTACTTC,CASSRAGLLRETQYF
TRBJ1-4,TRBV9,-,TRBD1,TGTGCCAGCAGCTCCGGACAGGGAGGTGAAAAACTGTTTTTT,CASSSGQGGEKLFF
TRBJ2-1,TRBV29-1,-,-,TGCAGCGTTGCCTATATCCAAAGGGAACCTAGCTCCTACAATGAGCAGTTCTTC,CSVAYIQREPSSYNEQFF
TRBJ2-1,TRBV27,-,TRBD2,TGTGCCAGCAGTTCAGACGGCGGGAGAAATGAGCAGTTCTTC,CASSSDGGRNEQFF
TRBJ2-1,TRBV19,-,-,TGTGCCAGTAGTATAGAATTGGAGTACAATGAGCAGTTCTTC,CASSIELEYNEQFF
TRBJ1-3,TRBV4-1,-,-,TGCGCCAGCAGCCTCGGAGGGCTCCTCTCTGGAAACACCATATATTTT,CASSLGGLLSGNTIYF
TRBJ2-5,TRBV6-6,once,-,TGTGCCAGCAGTTCGGGAGTAGAGACCCAGTACTTC,CASSSGVETQYF
TRBJ2-7,TRBV27,once,-,TGTGCCAGCTCTACCGGGGCAGGCATCTACGAGCAGTACTTC,CASSTGAGIYEQYF
TRBJ1-2,TRBV5-4,-,-,TGTGCCAGCATTCGGGAAGGAGGCTACACCTTC,CASIREGGYTF
TRBJ2-2,TRBV27,-,TRBD2,TGTGCCAGCAGTTTAGAAGCGGGAGGGGCCGGGGAGCTGTTTTTT,CASSLEAGGAGELFF
TRBJ2-7,TRBV6-6,-,-,TGTGCCAGCAGCCAGACCCAAGAGGGGGTTGACGAGCAGTACTTC,CASSQTQEGVDEQYF
TRBJ2-7,TRBV6-6,-,-,TGTGCCAGCAGTGGCCACTACGAGCAGTACTTC,CASSGHYEQYF
TRBJ2-2,TRBV5-6,-,-,TGTGCCAGCAGCTTTGGGCAGAACACCGGGGAGCTGTTTTTT,CASSFGQNTGELFF
TRBJ2-2,TRBV5-8,-,-,TGTGCCAGCAGCCCGCTACAGGGTCCCGGGGAGCTGTTTTTT,CASSPLQGPGELFF
TRBJ1-1,TRBV6-4,-,-,TGTGCCAGCAGTGCGTTGGGGGGGCGATACACTGAAGCTTTCTTT,CASSALGGRYTEAFF
TRBJ2-5,TRBV13,-,-,TGTGCCAGCAGCGCTTCCTGGGAAGAGACCCAGTACTTC,CASSASWEETQYF
TRBJ1-2,TRBV27,-,TRBD1,TGTGCCAGCAGAGGGAGACCGGGACAGGGGTTGGGGGCCTATGGCTACACCTTC,CASRGRPGQGLGAYGYTF
TRBJ2-1,TRBV7-3,-,TRBD2,TGTGCCAGCAGCTTATTAGAGCCACTAGCGGGAGGTGCCTATGAGCAGTTCTTC,CASSLLEPLAGGAYEQFF
TRBJ1-1,TRBV4-1,-,-,TGCGCCAGCAGCCAAGATTTAGAATACACTGAAGCTTTCTTT,CASSQDLEYTEAFF
TRBJ2-2,TRBV10-2,-,-,TGCGCCAGCAGTGTACAGGGGAACACCGGGGAGCTGTTTTTT,CASSVQGNTGELFF
TRBJ2-7,TRBV29-1,-,TRBD1,TGCAGCGTTGCAGGGGGGGGGACAGGGCGTTACGAGCAGTACTTC,CSVAGGGTGRYEQYF
TRBJ2-1,TRBV11-2,-,-,TGTGCCAGCAGCTTACCCCACCTGGGCCTGCAGGATGAGCAGTTCTTC,CASSLPHLGLQDEQFF
TRBJ2-7,TRBV6-5,-,-,TGTGCCAGCAGAGAGCGGGACACCTCAACCTACGAGCAGTACTTC,CASRERDTSTYEQYF
TRBJ2-3,TRBV13,-,-,TGTGCCAGCGGAAAGGGGGATACGCAGTATTTT,CASGKGDTQYF
TRBJ2-1,TRBV7-6,-,-,TGTGCCAGCAGCTCGCACAGGGTCAATGAGCAGTTCTTC,CASSSHRVNEQFF
TRBJ2-5,TRBV5-4,-,-,TGTGCCAGCAGCCCATTTGACAAAGAGACCCAGTACTTC,CASSPFDKETQYF
TRBJ1-5,TRBV27,once,TRBD1,TGTGCCAGCAGTTTCCCCAGACCGGGACAGGGAGGAAATGAACAGCCCCAGCATTTT,CASSFPRPGQGGNEQPQHF
TRBJ2-3,TRBV4-1,-,-,TGCGCCAGCAGCCCCCTGGTGGGCACAGATACGCAGTATTTT,CASSPLVGTDTQYF
TRBJ2-7,TRBV27,-,TRBD2,TGTGCCAGCAGTATGCCCCCCTCGCGGGAGCTTTACGAGCAGTACTTC,CASSMPPSRELYEQYF
TRBJ2-7,TRBV11-1,-,-,TGTGCCAGCAGCAGGGGGGCCTCCTACGAGCAGTACTTC,CASSRGASYEQYF